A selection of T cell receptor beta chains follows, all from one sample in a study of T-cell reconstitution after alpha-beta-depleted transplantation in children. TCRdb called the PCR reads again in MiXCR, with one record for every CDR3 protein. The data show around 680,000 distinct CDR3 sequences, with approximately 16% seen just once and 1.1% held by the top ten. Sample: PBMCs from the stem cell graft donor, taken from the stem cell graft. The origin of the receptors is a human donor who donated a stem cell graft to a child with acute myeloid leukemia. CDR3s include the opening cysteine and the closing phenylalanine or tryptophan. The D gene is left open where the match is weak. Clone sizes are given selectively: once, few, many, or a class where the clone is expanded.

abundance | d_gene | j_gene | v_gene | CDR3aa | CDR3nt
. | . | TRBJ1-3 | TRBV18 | CASSPADISGNTIYF | TGTGCCAGCTCACCAGCTGATATCTCTGGAAACACCATATATTTT
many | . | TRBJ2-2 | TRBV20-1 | CSARKGDTGELFF | TGCAGTGCTAGAAAAGGGGACACCGGGGAGCTGTTTTTT
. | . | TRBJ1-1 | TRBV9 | CASSVVAGSLNTEAFF | TGTGCCAGCAGCGTAGTCGCAGGGTCCTTGAACACTGAAGCTTTCTTT
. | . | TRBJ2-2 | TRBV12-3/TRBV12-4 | CASSNIRDPRNTGELFF | TGTGCCAGCAGCAATATCCGAGATCCTAGAAACACCGGGGAGCTGTTTTTT
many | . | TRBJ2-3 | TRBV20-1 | CSPLLQGRDYVDTQYF | TGCAGCCCCCTCCTCCAGGGTCGTGATTACGTGGATACGCAGTATTTT
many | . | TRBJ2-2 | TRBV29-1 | CSVVSGSAFGELFF | TGCAGCGTTGTGTCGGGAAGCGCCTTCGGGGAGCTGTTTTTT
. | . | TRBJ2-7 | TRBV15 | CATSRDWGHPYF | TGTGCCACCAGCAGAGATTGGGGACACCCGTACTTC
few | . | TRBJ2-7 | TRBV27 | CASSSLLGRGEQYF | TGTGCCAGCAGTTCCCTTCTCGGTCGCGGCGAGCAGTACTTC
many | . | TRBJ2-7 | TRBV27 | CASSLGGGSVEQYF | TGTGCCAGCAGTTTAGGGGGAGGTAGCGTCGAGCAGTACTTC
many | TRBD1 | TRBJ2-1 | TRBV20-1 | CSAPRQGSRVYNEQFF | TGCAGTGCTCCAAGACAGGGGAGTAGGGTGTACAATGAGCAGTTCTTC
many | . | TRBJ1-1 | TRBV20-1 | CSAREVTGMNTEAFF | TGCAGTGCTAGAGAGGTGACAGGCATGAACACTGAAGCTTTCTTT
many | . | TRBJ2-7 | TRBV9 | CASSVAGAGMREQYF | TGTGCCAGCAGCGTAGCAGGGGCCGGCATGCGCGAGCAGTACTTC
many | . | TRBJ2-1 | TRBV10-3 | CAIKEGLWQFF | TGTGCCATCAAAGAGGGACTTTGGCAGTTCTTC
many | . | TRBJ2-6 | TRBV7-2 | CASSWGLSGANVLTF | TGTGCCAGCAGTTGGGGACTGTCTGGGGCCAACGTCCTGACTTTC
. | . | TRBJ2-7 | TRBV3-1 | CASSQGYAASYEQYF | TGTGCCAGCAGCCAAGGATATGCCGCGTCCTACGAGCAGTACTTC